The 17 T cell receptor beta chains presented below share a single source sample, sequenced in a study of regulatory T cells in long-lasting Graves disease. Building of the TCR beta libraries involved iRepertoire HTBI primers and Arm-PCR of CDR3 regions. TCRdb reprocessed the multiplex PCR reads with MiXCR, giving one entry per CDR3 protein. The sample records around 480,000 distinct CDR3 sequences, around 15% being singletons. Time point here: newly diagnosed GD, antithyroid drugs for less than 3 months. Generation of the TCR library employed RNA extracted from PBMCs. This sample was shared with a second study, whose subject was T cells in Graves' hyperthyroidism and ophthalmopathy.

The sequences come from peripheral blood mononuclear cells (PBMCs), collected at new diagnosis, from a patient treated with antithyroid drugs. The receptor set was obtained from a woman aged 35-65 years with Graves disease.

In its sample, this clonotype was seen a few times. This rearrangement joins TRBV6-2 or TRBV6-3 to TRBJ1-2; D uncertain. The CDR3 loop spans 13 amino acids. V was cut by 2 bases and J by 6 bases, with 10 bases left in between. Germline V CDR1 and CDR2: MNHEY, SVGEGT. DNA for the CDR3: TGTGCCAGCAGTTACGAGGCAGGCCATGGCTACACCTTC. It is translated as CASSYEAGHGYTF.

The V call is TRBV7-9, the J call TRBJ1-1, with a weak D call TRBD1 (5 bases). Germline-derived CDR1 and CDR2 are SEHNR and FQNEAQ (reference sequence). The CDR3 runs to 14 residues. Trimming took 6 bases from V and 5 from J, leaving 16 bases between them. The DNA of the CDR3 is TGTGCCAGCAGTCGTCGCCTGGGGGAAACTGAAGCTTTCTTT. This codes for CASSRRLGETEAFF.

The chain joins TRBV27 to TRBJ1-1; no reliable D call. V was shortened by 6 bases and J by 1 base, with 9 bases between the two germline ends. Germline CDR1 is MNHEY and CDR2 is SMNVEV (reference sequence). The CDR3 extends over 13 amino acids. CDR3 residues: CASRPPSNTEAFF. CDR3 nucleotides: TGTGCCAGCAGACCCCCATCGAACACTGAAGCTTTCTTT.

This sequence joins TRBV6-1 and TRBJ1-3; 8 nucleotides line up with TRBD1. This CDR3 is 15 amino acids long. The V gene end was trimmed by 10 bases and the J gene end by 6 bases; junction bases not matched to a gene: 14. Germline V gene sequence: CDR1 MNHNS, CDR2 SASEGT. CDR3 amino acids: CANRTGSGLANTIYF. DNA for the CDR3: TGTGCCAACAGGACAGGGTCGGGACTCGCAAACACCATATATTTT.

The sample holds many counts of this clonotype. V usage is TRBV30 and J usage is TRBJ2-3, with 12 bases identical to TRBD2. Germline V gene data show CDR1 as GTSNPN and CDR2 as SVGIG (reference sequence). The ends lost 2 bases at V and 5 bases at J; junction bases unmatched: 5. This CDR3 is 15 amino acids long. CDR3 region: CAWSPSGGAGDTQYF. The CDR3 nucleotides read TGTGCCTGGAGTCCTAGCGGGGGGGCGGGAGATACGCAGTATTTT.

This clonotype occurred many times. At one end, the junction sequence differs from germline, possibly due to a read error. The chain is built from TRBV12-3 or TRBV12-4 and TRBJ2-3, with 13 positions matching TRBD2. The CDR3 length is 18 residues. CDR3 coding DNA: TGTGCCAGCAGTCTCGGGGGACTAGCGGGGCGAGGAACAGATACGCAGTACTTT. The encoded protein is CASSLGGLAGRGTDTQYF.

The chain has TRBV20-1 and TRBJ1-3; the D is unclear. The CDR3 is 12 amino acids. From germline, CDR1 is DFQATT and CDR2 SNEGSKA (reference sequence). The germline V and J ends were trimmed by 7 bases and 4 bases, with 11 bases remaining between them. CDR3 loop: CSVKDLGNTIYF. As DNA, the CDR3 is TGCAGTGTCAAGGACTTGGGAAACACCATATATTTT.

This clonotype has only a few counts. J is TRBJ1-4 and V is TRBV28, with TRBD1 matching over 10 bases. The CDR3 is made up of 15 amino acids. Germline loops: CDR1 MDHEN, CDR2 SYDVKM. The J segment lost 6 bases and the V segment lost 5 bases, leaving 6 bases of the junction unmatched. As DNA, the CDR3 is TGTGCCAGCAGTACCCTTGGACAGGGGGATGAAAAACTGTTTTTT. Amino acid sequence: CASSTLGQGDEKLFF.

This clonotype was recorded at least ten times. V is TRBV3-1 and J is TRBJ2-3, with 8 bases identical to TRBD2. Germline trimming cut 1 base from V and 4 bases from J; bases unmatched to any gene: 7. The germline gives CDR1 LGHDT, CDR2 YNNKEL (reference sequence). The CDR3 loop spans 16 amino acids. In DNA form, the CDR3 reads TGTGCCAGCAGCCAAGTAAGAGCGGGGGCCGCAGATACGCAGTATTTT. It translates to CASSQVRAGAADTQYF.

This clonotype has a handful of counts. The V call is TRBV6-2 or TRBV6-3, the J call TRBJ2-6; D is unresolved. The CDR3 covers 15 residues. V was cut by 7 bases and J by 1 base, with 11 bases left in between. CDR1 and CDR2 (germline): MNHEY, SVGEGT. CDR3 sequence: CASNPTRSGANVLTF. In DNA form, the CDR3 reads TGTGCCAGCAACCCTACCCGTTCTGGGGCCAACGTCCTGACTTTC.

This clonotype has only a few counts. A much larger clone lies one base from this, so it may be a read error. V and J are TRBV11-2 and TRBJ1-1; weak D call: TRBD1 (5 bases). Germline CDR1 and CDR2: SGHAT and FQNNGV. CDR3 length: 15 residues. The ends were cut back, 5 bases at V and 4 bases at J, with 17 bases in the middle. CDR3 sequence: CASSPWDPVRTEAFF. The CDR3 nucleotides are TGTGCCAGCAGCCCCTGGGACCCGGTTCGCACTGAAGCTTTCTTT. The full variable domain, rest sourced from reference TRBV11-2 and TRBJ1-1, is EAGVAQSPRYKIIEKRQSVAFWCNPISGHATLYWYQQILGQGPKLLIQFQNNGVVDDSQLPKDRFSAERLKGVDSTLKIQPAKLEDSAVYLCASSPWDPVRTEAFFGQGTRLTVV.

This clonotype came up many times. The V and J genes are TRBV6-2 or TRBV6-3 and TRBJ2-7; maybe TRBD1 (5 bases). Trimming shortened V by 3 bases and J by 0 bases, and 9 bases separated the two germline ends. There are 14 residues in the CDR3. The germline CDR1 and CDR2 sequences are MNHEY and SVGEGT. The CDR3 loop reads CASSYVQGSYEQYF. The DNA for the CDR3 is TGTGCCAGCAGTTATGTGCAGGGCTCCTACGAGCAGTACTTC.

V usage is TRBV12-3 or TRBV12-4 and J usage is TRBJ2-2; the D is unclear. This CDR3 is 14 amino acids long. V lost 2 bases, J lost 4 bases, and 8 bases lay in between. The CDR3 region has the DNA TGTGCCAGCAGTTTACCCTATTCCACCGGGGAGCTGTTTTTT. It translates to CASSLPYSTGELFF.

This clonotype was counted ten times or more. The chain links TRBV12-5 to TRBJ1-4; D might be TRBD1 (6 bases). The CDR3 spans 14 residues. V lost 9 bases and J 0 bases, leaving 11 bases between the germline ends. Germline lookup yields CDR1 LGHNT and CDR2 FRNRAP. This chain's CDR3 is CASGSGATNEKLFF. The CDR3 DNA reads TGTGCTAGCGGATCAGGGGCAACTAATGAAAAACTGTTTTTT.

This clonotype was detected ten times or more. The chain carries TRBV12-3 or TRBV12-4 and TRBJ1-1; 7 nucleotides align to TRBD1. The CDR3 is 17 residues long. J gave up 0 bases and V 1 base, and 8 bases lay outside the gene matches. As DNA, the CDR3 is TGTGCCAGCAGTTTAGACAGGGGTTTTTTCATGAACACTGAAGCTTTCTTT. This translates into CASSLDRGFFMNTEAFF.

This clonotype was detected ten times or more. The chain recombines TRBV7-2 with TRBJ2-4; 7 bases agree with TRBD1. The CDR3 is 17 amino acids. Germline V lookup: CDR1 SGHTA, CDR2 FQGNSA. J lost 6 bases, V lost 0 bases, and 11 bases had no gene match. This chain's CDR3 is CASSLAVGGAERNIQYF. The CDR3 DNA sequence: TGTGCCAGCAGCTTAGCGGTAGGGGGCGCCGAAAGAAACATTCAGTACTTC.

This clonotype has at least ten counts. The genes are TRBV20-1 and TRBJ2-7, with D perhaps matching TRBD1 or TRBD2 (5 bases each). Germline-derived CDR1 and CDR2 are DFQATT and SNEGSKA (reference sequence). The CDR3 spans 13 residues. V lost 3 bases and J 4 bases, leaving 13 bases between the germline ends. This CDR3 reads CSASPGRDYEQYF. In DNA form, the CDR3 reads TGCAGTGCTAGCCCGGGACGGGATTACGAGCAGTACTTC.